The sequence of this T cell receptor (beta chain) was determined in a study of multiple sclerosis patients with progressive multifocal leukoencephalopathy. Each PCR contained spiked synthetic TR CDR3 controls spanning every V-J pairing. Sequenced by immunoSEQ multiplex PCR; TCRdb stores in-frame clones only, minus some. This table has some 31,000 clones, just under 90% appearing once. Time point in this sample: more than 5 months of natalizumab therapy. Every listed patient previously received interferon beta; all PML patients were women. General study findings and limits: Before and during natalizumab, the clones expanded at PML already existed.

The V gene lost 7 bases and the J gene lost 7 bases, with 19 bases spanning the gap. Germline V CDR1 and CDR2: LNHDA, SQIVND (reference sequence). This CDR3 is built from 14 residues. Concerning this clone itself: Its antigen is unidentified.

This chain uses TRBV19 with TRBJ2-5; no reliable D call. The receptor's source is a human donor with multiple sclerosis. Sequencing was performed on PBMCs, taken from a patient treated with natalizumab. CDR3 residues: CASTMKVQGGTQYF. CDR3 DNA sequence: TGTGCCAGTACCATGAAGGTCCAAGGCGGGACCCAGTACTTC.